One T cell receptor (beta chain) is described in this entry. As yet, its antigen is unknown. The data stem from a study of Graves' ophthalmopathy and Graves' hyperthyroidism. Findings and caveats of the study: Most clonotypes expanded in thyroid above 0.001 frequency were present in blood too. Ophthalmopathy progression was predicted by the model at about 69% sensitivity and less than 75% specificity.

The authors amplified TCR beta CDR3 regions from RNA transcripts. A first-round RT-PCR used HTBI primers, followed by a second-round multiplex PCR. TCRdb passed the multiplex PCR reads through MiXCR, listing each CDR3 protein once. The sample contains roughly 400,000 distinct CDR3 sequences, roughly 17% of which appear only once. Exclusion criteria comprised other autoimmune diseases, uncontrolled infections, pregnancy or lactation in patients. PBMCs were isolated from an approximately 10 ml sample of fresh peripheral blood. The germline gives CDR1 DFQATT, CDR2 SNEGSKA (reference sequence). CDR3 length: 15 amino acids. With V trimmed by 3 bases and J by 4 bases, 10 bases remained unmatched.

The rearrangement joins TRBV20-1 to TRBJ2-7; the match to TRBD1 covers 9 bases. This TCR was recovered from an adult woman with stable Graves' hyperthyroidism. The specimen sequenced was peripheral blood. The CDR3, as DNA: TGCAGTGCTAGCCCGGGACAGGGAGGTCAATACGAGCAGTACTTC. Protein: CSASPGQGGQYEQYF.